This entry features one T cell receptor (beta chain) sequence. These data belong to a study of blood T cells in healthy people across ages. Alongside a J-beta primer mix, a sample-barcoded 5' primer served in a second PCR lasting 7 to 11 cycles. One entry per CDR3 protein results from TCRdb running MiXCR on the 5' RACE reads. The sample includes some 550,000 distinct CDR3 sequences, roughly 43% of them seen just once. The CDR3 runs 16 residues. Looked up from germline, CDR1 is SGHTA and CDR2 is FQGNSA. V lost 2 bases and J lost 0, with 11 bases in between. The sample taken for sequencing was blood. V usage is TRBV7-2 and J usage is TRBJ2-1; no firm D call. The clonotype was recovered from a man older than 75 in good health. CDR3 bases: TGTGCCAGCAGCTTATATCTAGGAGACTCCTACAATGAGCAGTTCTTC. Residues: CASSLYLGDSYNEQFF.